The rows below give T cell receptor beta chains drawn from one sample of a study of blood T cell repertoires in COVID-19. The data were produced by immunoSEQ multiplex PCR, yet TCRdb's version contains in-frame clones alone and is incomplete. The data contain 300,000 to 400,000 clones, more than 90% of them singletons. What was sequenced was PBMCs or T cells enriched from blood (not recorded which). These receptors originate from a woman aged 25 to 39 who had been exposed to COVID-19. The CDR3 runs from the conserved cysteine through the conserved F or W. The order of the fields is V gene, D gene, clone size, J gene, CDR3 protein, CDR3 DNA. The D gene is left open where the match is weak. Size is stated for part of the rows, as once, few or many counts, or as a class when the clone is expanded.

TRBV21-1	.	.	TRBJ2-3	CASSKKDSGGRDTQYF	TGTGCCAGCAGCAAAAAGGATAGCGGGGGGCGGGATACGCAGTATTTT
TRBV2	.	.	TRBJ1-6	CASSLEGVVGNSPLHF	TGTGCCAGCAGCCTCGAGGGCGTGGTGGGTAATTCACCCCTCCACTTT
TRBV5-4	TRBD1	few	TRBJ1-3	CASSAGQGLGNTIYF	TGTGCCAGCAGCGCGGGACAGGGGCTAGGAAACACCATATATTTT
TRBV5-4	TRBD1	.	TRBJ1-1	CASTETGVGTEAFF	TGTGCCAGCACCGAGACAGGGGTCGGAACTGAAGCTTTCTTT
TRBV7-3	.	.	TRBJ2-2	CASSLTSRGELFF	TGTGCCAGCAGCTTAACGTCGCGGGGGGAGCTGTTTTTT
TRBV7-8	.	.	TRBJ2-7	CASSKGQINTYEQYF	TGTGCCAGCTCGAAGGGGCAGATAAACACCTACGAGCAGTACTTC
TRBV11-2	TRBD1	few	TRBJ2-7	CASSFGTGNYEQYF	TGTGCCAGCAGCTTTGGGACAGGGAACTACGAGCAGTACTTC
TRBV3-1/TRBV3-2	.	.	TRBJ2-7	CASSQVPQSSYEQYF	TGTGCCAGCAGCCAAGTCCCACAGAGCTCCTACGAGCAGTACTTC
TRBV5-6	TRBD1	.	TRBJ2-5	CASSGQGARETQYF	TGTGCCAGCAGCGGACAGGGGGCCCGAGAGACCCAGTACTTC
TRBV6-5	.	.	TRBJ1-4	CASSPQGEKLFF	TGTGCCAGCAGTCCCCAGGGGGAAAAACTGTTTTTT
TRBV7-9	.	.	TRBJ2-5	CASSPMSGGGGETQYF	TGTGCCAGCAGCCCGATGTCCGGGGGCGGGGGAGAGACCCAGTACTTC
TRBV10-3	.	once	TRBJ1-5	CAISESRDQPQHF	TGTGCCATCAGTGAGTCTCGGGATCAGCCCCAGCATTTT
TRBV19	.	.	TRBJ1-5	CASSTATGINQPQHF	TGTGCCAGTTCCACCGCTACAGGGATCAATCAGCCCCAGCATTTT
TRBV27	TRBD1	once	TRBJ1-5	CASRAGQGGSQPQHF	TGTGCCAGCAGAGCCGGACAGGGAGGGAGTCAGCCCCAGCATTTT
TRBV12-3/TRBV12-4	.	few	TRBJ2-2	CASRRQDTGELFF	TGTGCCAGCAGAAGACAGGACACCGGGGAGCTGTTTTTT
TRBV29-1	.	.	TRBJ1-1	CSVALREAFF	TGCAGCGTTGCCCTCCGGGAGGCTTTCTTT
TRBV4-1	.	.	TRBJ2-2	CASSLQLTLSNTGELFF	TGCGCCAGCAGCCTACAGTTGACCCTATCGAACACCGGGGAGCTGTTTTTT
TRBV5-4	TRBD1	.	TRBJ1-6	CASSLAAGTGVSPLHF	TGTGCCAGCAGCTTGGCTGCCGGGACAGGGGTTTCACCCCTCCACTTT
TRBV20-1	.	once	TRBJ1-6	CSARRGSPLHF	TGCAGTGCTAGAAGGGGTTCACCCCTCCACTTT
TRBV15	.	.	TRBJ2-1	CATSRATRAKDEQFF	TGTGCCACCAGCAGAGCAACTAGGGCTAAGGACGAGCAGTTCTTC
TRBV11-2	.	.	TRBJ1-4	CASSLRLANEKLFF	TGTGCCAGCAGCCTGAGGCTGGCTAATGAAAAACTGTTTTTT
TRBV19	TRBD1	.	TRBJ1-1	CASTAGTGTYTEAFF	TGTGCCAGTACCGCCGGGACAGGAACTTACACTGAAGCTTTCTTT
TRBV15	TRBD1	.	TRBJ1-6	CATSRAGQYRTGLNSPLHF	TGTGCCACCAGCAGAGCGGGACAATACCGGACAGGGCTGAATTCACCCCTCCACTTT
TRBV11-2	.	.	TRBJ2-7	CASSLTGLQEQYF	TGTGCCAGCAGCTTAACGGGTTTACAAGAGCAGTACTTC
TRBV13	.	.	TRBJ1-2	CASSATGWVEGYTF	TGTGCCAGCAGCGCAACAGGGTGGGTCGAAGGCTACACCTTC
TRBV29-1	.	.	TRBJ1-3	CSALGSTIYF	TGCAGCGCCCTAGGGAGCACCATATATTTT
TRBV5-1	.	.	TRBJ1-2	CASSLEGGRYYTF	TGCGCCAGCAGCTTGGAGGGAGGGAGATACTACACCTTC
TRBV9	TRBD2	.	TRBJ2-7	CASSPGTSGSAYEQYF	TGTGCCAGCAGCCCCGGGACTAGCGGGTCGGCCTACGAGCAGTACTTC
TRBV7-9	TRBD1	many	TRBJ1-5	CASSLAGTGYQPQHF	TGTGCCAGCAGCTTAGCCGGGACAGGCTATCAGCCCCAGCATTTT
TRBV14	.	.	TRBJ1-6	CASSQDTRNSPLHF	TGTGCCAGCAGCCAAGATACGCGTAATTCACCCCTCCACTTT
TRBV5-1	TRBD1	.	TRBJ1-6	CASSLAQGARSPLHF	TGCGCCAGCAGCTTGGCGCAGGGGGCGCGTTCACCCCTCCACTTT
TRBV7-2	TRBD1	.	TRBJ1-6	CASSLDGQGYNSPLHF	TGTGCCAGCAGCTTAGACGGACAGGGATATAATTCACCCCTCCACTTT
TRBV5-1	TRBD1	.	TRBJ1-1	CASSSGQMNTEAFF	TGCGCCAGCAGCTCGGGACAGATGAACACTGAAGCTTTCTTT
TRBV10-3	TRBD1	.	TRBJ1-5	CAISGTGGNQPQHF	TGTGCCATCAGCGGGACAGGGGGCAATCAGCCCCAGCATTTT